This is a list of T cell receptor beta chains from one sample in a study of OX40 agonist ivuxolimab in advanced cancers. Sequencing was performed with immunoSEQ multiplex PCR; in TCRdb, only in-frame clones are kept and a portion is missing. This sample carries fewer than 60,000 clones, roughly 85% of them seen once, and the ten largest clones take around 21%. This specimen consisted of CD4+ or CD8+ T cells sorted from blood, obtained in a trial of the OX40 agonist ivuxolimab. These receptors all stem from an adult with an advanced solid tumor such as melanoma, head and neck, liver or kidney cancer. CDR3s include the opening cysteine and the closing phenylalanine or tryptophan. The order of the fields is CDR3 DNA, CDR3 protein, D gene, V gene, CDR3 length, J gene, clone size. A D gene is named only where the DNA matches it firmly. Clone sizes are given selectively: once, few, many, or a class where the clone is expanded.

TGTGCCAGTTTGGGACAGGGGCTTTTCTACGAGCAGTACTTC,CASLGQGLFYEQYF,TRBD1,TRBV6-5,14,TRBJ2-7,.
TGTGCCAGCAGTTTCCCTTCTAGCGGGGGGGCCGAGACCCAGTACTTC,CASSFPSSGGAETQYF,TRBD2,TRBV28,16,TRBJ2-5,.
TGTGCCAGCAGCTTAGTAGCGGGGCCCAGCAATGAGCAGTTCTTC,CASSLVAGPSNEQFF,TRBD2,TRBV7-6,15,TRBJ2-1,.
TGTGCCAGCAGCTTAGGCAGGGCTAGCACAGATACGCAGTATTTT,CASSLGRASTDTQYF,.,TRBV7-2,15,TRBJ2-3,once
TGTGCCAGCAGCCCCGGTGGGCGGGGGACCTTGAGCTCCTACAATGAGCAGTTCTTC,CASSPGGRGTLSSYNEQFF,TRBD2,TRBV7-6,19,TRBJ2-1,.
TGTGCCAGCAGCCCTTTTACTGGACAGGCCCGAAATTCACCCCTCCACTTT,CASSPFTGQARNSPLHF,TRBD1,TRBV7-8,17,TRBJ1-6,.
TGTGCCAGCAGCTTGGACAGTAGCAATCAGCCCCAGCATTTT,CASSLDSSNQPQHF,.,TRBV7-9,14,TRBJ1-5,.
TGTGCCAGCAGTTGGGGGGAGCCGGACACCGGGGAGCTGTTTTTT,CASSWGEPDTGELFF,.,TRBV5-5,15,TRBJ2-2,few
TGTGCCAGCAGTCCTACGGCCTACTTCGTGAACACTGAAGCTTTCTTT,CASSPTAYFVNTEAFF,.,TRBV27,16,TRBJ1-1,.
TGTGCCAGCAGTGACAGGGGGCGGACTGAAGCTTTCTTT,CASSDRGRTEAFF,TRBD1,TRBV2,13,TRBJ1-1,few
TGTGCCAGCAGTTACTCGAGGGACAGCTACGAGCAGTACTTC,CASSYSRDSYEQYF,TRBD1,TRBV6-5,14,TRBJ2-7,.
TGTGCCAGCAGTAACGGGCTTATGAACACTGAAGCTTTCTTT,CASSNGLMNTEAFF,.,TRBV6-5,14,TRBJ1-1,.
TGTGCCAGCAGCTTATCGGGACAGGGACACTGGGAGCAGTACTTC,CASSLSGQGHWEQYF,TRBD1,TRBV7-9,15,TRBJ2-7,many
TGTGCCAGCAGTACAGGGGATTCCGGGGAGCTGTTTTTT,CASSTGDSGELFF,TRBD1,TRBV9,13,TRBJ2-2,.
TGTGCCAGCAGTTACGAGGGACAACCCTACGAGCAGTACTTC,CASSYEGQPYEQYF,.,TRBV6-5,14,TRBJ2-7,.
TGTGCCAGCGGGTCCCGCAGGGTTATGGGTGCCGGGGAGCTGTTTTTT,CASGSRRVMGAGELFF,.,TRBV28,16,TRBJ2-2,.
TGCGCCAGCAGCCAAGATAAGGCGTCGTGGCTGTTTTTT,CASSQDKASWLFF,.,TRBV4-3,13,TRBJ2-2,.
TGTGCCAGCAGCGAGGAAGCGGGGGGGCCCCCAGATACGCAGTATTTT,CASSEEAGGPPDTQYF,TRBD2,TRBV7-6,16,TRBJ2-3,.
TGTGCCAGCAGCCACGTAGGAGACACTGAAGCTTTCTTT,CASSHVGDTEAFF,.,TRBV4-2,13,TRBJ1-1,few
TGTGCCAGTAGTATAGTCCCTGCCCGTGAAAAACTGTTTTTT,CASSIVPAREKLFF,.,TRBV19,14,TRBJ1-4,once
TGTGCCAGCAGCTTATTGGTTAACAATGAGCAGTTCTTC,CASSLLVNNEQFF,.,TRBV7-3,13,TRBJ2-1,.
TGCAGCGTTGAGCCACAGGGGACTAATGAAAAACTGTTTTTT,CSVEPQGTNEKLFF,TRBD1,TRBV29-1,14,TRBJ1-4,.
TGCGCCAGCAGCCAAGATCGGGCAGGGGCGAACACCGGGGAGCTGTTTTTT,CASSQDRAGANTGELFF,.,TRBV4-3,17,TRBJ2-2,.
TGTGCCAGCAGCTTAAGACCGGGTGACAATTCACCCCTCCACTTT,CASSLRPGDNSPLHF,.,TRBV7-6,15,TRBJ1-6,.
TGTGCCAGCAGTCAAGGGACCCTTCCCAATCAGCCCCAGCATTTT,CASSQGTLPNQPQHF,.,TRBV6-5,15,TRBJ1-5,.
TGTGCCAGCAGTTTAGGGGGCTCTGGAAACACCATATATTTT,CASSLGGSGNTIYF,.,TRBV27,14,TRBJ1-3,.
TGTGCCAGCAGTTACGGCAAGGTCACTGAAGCTTTCTTT,CASSYGKVTEAFF,.,TRBV6-5,13,TRBJ1-1,.
TGTGCCGTCTTTGAGGTTGAAGCTTTCTTT,CAVFEVEAFF,.,TRBV6-1,10,TRBJ1-1,.
TGTGCCAGCAGTTACGGCAGGGTGGGCACTGAAGCTTTCTTT,CASSYGRVGTEAFF,.,TRBV6-5,14,TRBJ1-1,.
TGTGCCAGCAGCGTCCGGGACAGCGATATCTATGGCTACACCTTC,CASSVRDSDIYGYTF,TRBD1,TRBV9,15,TRBJ1-2,.
TGTGCCAGCAGCCCGGGACAATACGCCGACGGGGAGCTGTTTTTT,CASSPGQYADGELFF,.,TRBV25-1,15,TRBJ2-2,few
TGTGCCAGCAGCTCAGCCGGGACTCCCAGAGAGGGCTACACCTTC,CASSSAGTPREGYTF,.,TRBV13,15,TRBJ1-2,.
TGTGCCAGCAGCTTGTTCGGCGGTCAGCCCCAGCATTTT,CASSLFGGQPQHF,.,TRBV5-6,13,TRBJ1-5,.
TGTGCCAGTAGTATAACTCCTGCAACTTACGAGCAGTACTTC,CASSITPATYEQYF,.,TRBV19,14,TRBJ2-7,.
TGTGCCAGCAGTCCGTACAATGAGCAGTTCTTC,CASSPYNEQFF,.,TRBV28,11,TRBJ2-1,.
TGTGCCAGCAACCTGGGGACTGAAGCTTTCTTT,CASNLGTEAFF,.,TRBV11-2,11,TRBJ1-1,.